This section outlines one T cell receptor beta chain sequence together with its context. This clone was observed a few times. Its cognate antigen has yet to be identified. The input lacks base qualities; no much larger clone sits a single base away. The sample originates from a study of cytomegalovirus exposure and HLA in healthy donors (TCRdb year 2017). For the wider study: In an earlier analysis of 450 to 750 of the donors, approximately 260 Gb of sequence data and 90 million to 120 million unique TCR beta sequences from about 180 million T cells were reported. Roughly 300 gigabases of sequencing data and 70 million to 100 million unique TCR sequences made up an early release that covered approximately 700 HLA-typed donors. The genetic ancestry cluster associated with self-reported Caucasian donors included roughly 84% of the 398 genotyped donors. The aim of the study was to test whether cataloging public T cell receptors could identify signatures of past pathogen exposure. The study profiled the T cell repertoires of around 700 subjects by immunosequencing and related them to cytomegalovirus serostatus. A separate validation cohort of roughly 130 different subjects was used in addition to the 666-subject first cohort. To predict cytomegalovirus infection status, the study combined high-throughput TCR immunosequencing, statistical association of individual TCRs with disease status, and machine learning. To study patterns of TCR occurrence, a later analysis re-analyzed previously published TCR beta repertoires from 600 to 750 donors and added high-resolution HLA genotyping. In the later analysis, no new phenotypic data were used to find candidate immune exposures; instead, reliance was placed on TCR beta sequences and their occurrence across donors. To decide whether each TCR beta V gene segment behaved as functional or pseudogenic, an earlier analysis of nearly 600 of the donors relied on high-throughput TCR beta sequencing. Donor age, sex, ethnicity and CMV serostatus were collected together with the repertoire data. A later genetic analysis took genome-wide SNP genotypes for about three fifths of the roughly 670 donors and used that subset as a discovery cohort. All discovery cohort repertoires had been generated using a single sequencing platform. Both class I and class II loci were covered by HLA typing, at four-digit resolution. Typing coverage varied by locus: roughly 629-640 donors for A, B, C, DRB1 and DQB1; approximately 560 for DQA1; more than 600 for DPA1; under 490 for DPB1. Five DR-DQ haplotypes were treated as single units for association and clustering because of strong linkage in the cohort. Among 300 to 500 genotyped donors of the cohort, an average of around 220,000 unique TCR beta nucleotide sequences was sequenced per donor, of which 15% to 20% were non-productive. What the research found in general, with its limitations: While some public TCRs were present in many individuals, most TCR sequences turned up only very rarely across donors. Cytomegalovirus status was reported to be diagnosed by the classifier with high specificity and sensitivity in both the original and validation cohorts. When HLA alleles, especially DR and DQ, strongly co-occurred, TCR associations were difficult to assign to individual alleles. In a later analysis, HLA-associated TCR beta chains showed more clonal expansion and lower generation probabilities than non-associated chains that were equally common. Compared with the approximately 700-donor mean, donors in an Asian-associated ancestry cluster had fewer N-insertions in productive TCRs, according to a later genetic analysis. Broadly in line with IMGT annotations, most TCR beta V segments showed up in productive rearrangements about 87% or about 30% of the time in an earlier analysis of around 550 of the donors. Immune exposure information for the cohort was limited to CMV serostatus. Roughly uniform sequencing depth across donors was assumed in presence/absence analyses, although this assumption may not hold. Correlated functional status among segregating V segments might reflect linkage disequilibrium, but an unknown experimental factor could not be ruled out. Because some donors lacked HLA typing at each locus, the association tests relied only on the typed subset. A later analysis found that TCR association rates varied across HLA loci, with DRB1 alleles showing the most associated TCRs and HLA-C alleles the fewest. A total of roughly 160 TCR beta chains were listed by the study as associated with cytomegalovirus. The authors suggested that the approach could potentially be generalized to other disease states and immunological phenotypes. The earlier analysis of some 540 of the donors excluded roughly 16 rarely observed V segments, including chromosome 9 orphons, because counts were too low. A further reported finding was that TCR beta sequences accurately predicted the HLA-A and HLA-B alleles for most subjects in the first cohort. In a later analysis, most CMV-associated TCR beta chains were found to appear HLA-restricted, with HLA associations seemingly driven largely by CMV exposure. Some IMGT-functional V segments, including TRBV6-2 and TRBV6-3, could not be distinguished by the 87-base-pair reads and were therefore excluded. This cohort had only TCR beta chains sequenced, and the lack of alpha or paired-chain data limited which features could be detected. A later analysis associated about 17,000 TCR beta sequences with specific HLA alleles at a false discovery rate of 0.05. A few of the identified cytomegalovirus-associated TCR beta chains were confirmed in vitro to be specific for cytomegalovirus antigens. In a later genetic analysis, a missense DCLRE1C variant was associated with V-gene and J-gene trimming of TCR beta chains, and the association was replicated in an independent cohort. Several of the top co-occurrence clusters appeared to be linked to parvovirus B19, influenza, CMV and Epstein-Barr virus, according to a later analysis. A group of highly shared sequence variants was considered likely to be a technical artifact of the sequencing pipeline.

The cohort consisted of 666 healthy bone marrow donors. Cohort members were all nominally healthy when sampled, although unrecorded immune exposures were likely present. The donor was CMV seronegative and was included in the group of a few hundred seronegative cohort members. A peripheral blood sample was collected from each donor, and TCR beta sequencing was performed on peripheral blood mononuclear cells. Genomic DNA was extracted from the blood cell samples with the Qiagen DNeasy Blood Extraction Kit. From the germline V gene, CDR1 is SGHDN and CDR2 is FVKESK. V is pruned by 1 base and J by 2 bases, leaving 5 bases of the junction without a gene match. The CDR3 spans 16 residues, from the cysteine through the phenylalanine. Only the CDR3 portion is preserved as DNA: 48 bases, with reading frame beginning at the first base. Library creation used the immunoSEQ multiplex PCR assay. A mixture of 60 forward primers for TCR Vbeta segments and 13 reverse primers for TCR Jbeta segments was used in the multiplex PCR. Amplification of the CDR3 region of rearranged TCR beta genes was performed with a multiplex PCR assay on genomic DNA. The Illumina HiSeq System was used to sequence the amplified TCR beta libraries as 87-base-pair reads. In the source study's methods: In a later analysis, tens of millions of unique TCR beta chains were counted across the 500 to 850 repertoires, and roughly 10 million of these chains were shared by at least two donors. To remove PCR and sequencing errors, raw reads were error-corrected and collapsed into unique sequences using a nearest-neighbor algorithm that merged closely related sequences. CDR3 sequences were aligned to IMGT reference sequences to assign V, D and J gene segments. For a sequence to be retained, a match of at least six nucleotides to both a V gene segment and a J gene segment was required. A rearrangement was called productive if the CDR3 had no stop codons and remained in frame with V and J, and every other rearrangement was called non-productive. CDR3 was defined by IMGT convention, running from the second conserved V-encoded cysteine to the conserved J-encoded phenylalanine. The earlier analysis of more than 450 of the donors excluded sequences that lacked an unambiguous match to a single V gene segment. An earlier analysis of several hundred of the donors called V segments functional above 56.7% productive rearrangements and segregating when the between-donor standard deviation exceeded 5%. A statistical classification framework was built to diagnose cytomegalovirus status from the catalog of TCR beta chain sequences. A later analysis assigned V and J genes by comparing TCR nucleotide sequences with IMGT/GENE-DB human TR gene sequences. Using the TCRdist pipeline, a later analysis assigned CDR3 sequences along with most-parsimonious VDJ recombination scenarios. In a later analysis, every TCR beta chain was defined by the combination of its CDR3 amino acid sequence and its V-gene family, and reads without a unique V-gene family were dropped. To address suspected cross-contamination and a sequencing artifact, a later analysis removed 550 to 750 highly shared, low-generation-probability nucleotide sequences. In a later analysis, a clonal expansion index for each public chain was calculated from normalized within-repertoire ranks of inferred template counts. Generation probabilities in a later analysis came from a VDJ recombination model fitted to out-of-frame rearrangements, and those results were checked against IGoR. Hypergeometric tests were used in a later analysis to score TCR-TCR, TCR-HLA and TCR-CMV co-occurrence, with a repertoire-size bias correction applied to the TCR pairs. A later analysis estimated false discovery rates by permuting HLA or CMV assignments 20 times. In a later analysis, co-occurring TCRs were grouped using DBSCAN, with TCRdist sequence similarity added in when clustering inside HLA-allele-positive subsets. Co-occurrence clustering excluded repertoires with fewer than 30,000 or more than 120,000 public chains, plus five with anomalous nucleotide sharing. This immuneACCESS table, as held by TCRdb, lists in-frame sequences with V and J called but not all clones. Of the missing ones, under half trace to an unresolved V gene in checked studies; the others have no known cause. V and J calls and clone size are given by that table; D and trimming were obtained from the DNA. This sample comprises approximately 250,000 clones, approximately 78% of them detected only once. Around 0.44% of the sample comes from the top ten.

The V and J segments used are TRBV14 and TRBJ2-3, with 8 central nucleotides matching TRBD2. The sequence derives from a boy between 10 and 17 years old in good health and CMV-seronegative. The sequencing input was PBMCs. The DNA sequence reads TGTGCCAGCAGCCAAGGTCGCGGGGGGTACACAGATACGCAGTATTTT. It specifies CASSQGRGGYTDTQYF.